This record covers a single T cell receptor (beta chain). Profiled with immunoSEQ multiplex PCR; TCRdb holds only in-frame clones, not every one. The repertoire holds about 120,000 clones, almost 95% seen once, with 1.6% in the top ten. This sample was taken from a study of T cell responses to AZD1222 COVID-19 vaccine. Material: peripheral blood, obtained 28 days after the second AZD1222 dose. The TCR comes from an adult who received the AZD1222 COVID-19 vaccine.

CDR3 sequence (DNA): TGTGCCACCAGCAGAGATCGGGGGAACAGTCAGCCCCAGCATTTT. Translation gives CATSRDRGNSQPQHF. V usage is TRBV15 and J usage is TRBJ1-5; D is possibly TRBD1 (5 bases). The V and J ends lost 0 bases and 6 bases respectively, with 12 bases between them. The germline V gene has CDR1 LNHNV and CDR2 YYDKDF (reference sequence). The CDR3 length is 15 residues.